The clone carrying this TCR beta chain appeared a single time. Its specificity is not known. This entry belongs to a study of radiotherapy plus CTLA-4 blockade in lung cancer. Looking at the study overall: Under 20% of patients responded objectively, and roughly 30% achieved disease control. Study-level findings and limits: Radiotherapy with ipilimumab was followed by blood expansion of tumor-derived clones. Increased serum interferon-beta after radiation also reportedly predicted response strongly.

J gave up 3 bases and V 6 bases, and 9 bases lay outside the gene matches. Germline V lookup: CDR1 KGHSH, CDR2 LQKENI. The CDR3 totals 17 residues. Assay: immunoSEQ multiplex PCR; the TCRdb copy retains only in-frame clones and omits some. The sample yields 100,000 or so clones, about 83% seen once. CTLA-4 blockade using ipilimumab, together with focal radiation, was received by patients with chemo-refractory metastatic non-small-cell lung cancer. The genes are TRBV18 and TRBJ2-7, with TRBD2 matching over 15 bases. The sample was peripheral blood, taken from a patient treated with radiotherapy plus ipilimumab. The clonotype was recovered from a human donor with non-small cell lung cancer that progressed on radiotherapy plus ipilimumab. CDR3 nucleotides: TGTGCCAGCTCGACGGGACTAGCGGGAGGCGGTCTCTACGAGCAGTACTTC. Encoded protein: CASSTGLAGGGLYEQYF.